The 30 T cell receptor beta chains reported below all come from one sample, sequenced in a study of shared clonotypes between healthy human individuals. Profiling relied on immunoSEQ multiplex PCR, and the TCRdb table lists in-frame clones only, not all of them. The data show roughly 2.6 million clones, approximately 90% seen once. Sequenced: naive CD4+ T cells sorted from blood. Regarding subset: CD45RA+ positively selected. The receptors here all came from a man aged 18 to 29 in good health.

The rearrangement joins TRBV4-1 to TRBJ2-7; D call uncertain. V was clipped by 1 base and J by 4 bases, with 14 bases between them. The germline gives CDR1 MGHRA, CDR2 YSYEKL. The CDR3 sequence is 15 residues long. The CDR3 coding sequence is TGCGCCAGCAGCCAAGCCAGAAAAGACTTGTACGAGCAGTACTTC. Translating it yields CASSQARKDLYEQYF.

V is TRBV5-6 and J is TRBJ2-7, with D possibly matching TRBD1 (5 bases). CDR3 size: 15 residues. V lost 1 base, J lost 4 bases, and 15 bases lay in between. The germline gives CDR1 SGHDT, CDR2 YYEEEE. The CDR3 loop reads CASSLKGVLSYEQYF. The DNA for the CDR3 is TGTGCCAGCAGCTTGAAAGGGGTATTATCGTACGAGCAGTACTTC.

This sequence joins TRBV18 and TRBJ2-7; TRBD1 agrees at 8 bases. Germline V gives CDR1 KGHSH, CDR2 LQKENI. Losses at the gene ends were 6 bases for V and 3 bases for J; bases not matched to a gene: 7. There are 14 residues in the CDR3. CDR3 residues: CASSSGQGDYEQYF. In nucleotides, the CDR3 is TGTGCCAGCTCCTCAGGACAGGGCGACTACGAGCAGTACTTC.

For this clone: This CDR3 is also generated by other DNA sequences in the sample. The chain employs TRBV5-1 and TRBJ1-3, with D perhaps TRBD1 (6 bases). The CDR3 sequence is 15 residues long. The germline CDR1 and CDR2 sequences are SGHRS and YFSETQ. The V gene lost 0 bases and the J gene lost 2 bases, with 9 bases spanning the gap. The CDR3 here is CASSLEGGTGNTIYF. The CDR3 nucleotides are TGCGCCAGCAGCTTGGAGGGGGGAACTGGAAACACCATATATTTT.

The chain has TRBV9 and TRBJ2-7; the match to TRBD2 covers 13 bases. V lost 2 bases, J lost 2 bases, and 4 bases stayed unmatched. Germline CDR1 is SGDLS and CDR2 is YYNGEE. The CDR3 has 16 amino acids. The CDR3 nucleotides are TGTGCCAGCAGCGTCTTTGGGACTAGCGGGACCTACGAGCAGTACTTC. It specifies CASSVFGTSGTYEQYF.

The chain couples TRBV4-2 to TRBJ2-5; 15 nucleotides align to TRBD2. V gave up 4 bases and J gave up 2 bases; unmatched junction bases: 2. Germline-derived CDR1 and CDR2 are LGHNA and YNFKEQ. CDR3 length: 16 amino acids. Here the CDR3 reads CASSPGLAGGQETQYF. Written as DNA, the CDR3 is TGTGCCAGCAGCCCCGGACTAGCGGGAGGGCAAGAGACCCAGTACTTC.

The J gene is TRBJ2-7, the V gene TRBV6-5; 7 bases map to TRBD1. The J segment lost 2 bases and the V segment lost 0 bases, leaving 4 bases of the junction unmatched. The CDR3 runs to 15 residues. Germline values: CDR1 MNHEY, CDR2 SVGAGI. The CDR3 protein is CASSYSHRGAYEQYF. The CDR3 DNA reads TGTGCCAGCAGTTACTCCCACAGGGGAGCCTACGAGCAGTACTTC.

With respect to this clone: Other DNA sequences in the same sample also yield this CDR3. J is TRBJ1-2 and V is TRBV5-1; D is unclear. This CDR3 region has 12 residues. From germline, CDR1 is SGHRS and CDR2 YFSETQ. V lost 0 bases to trimming and J lost 8 bases, with 8 bases between them. The CDR3 sequence is CASSLEGNGYTF. The CDR3 DNA follows: TGCGCCAGCAGCTTGGAAGGGAACGGCTACACCTTC.

V and J are TRBV27 and TRBJ1-1; D is undetermined. Per germline, CDR1 MNHEY and CDR2 SMNVEV (reference sequence). The V and J ends lost 4 bases and 1 base respectively, with 4 bases between them. The CDR3 totals 12 residues. The DNA for the CDR3 is TGTGCCAGCAGTTCTGCGAACACTGAAGCTTTCTTT. Its translation is CASSSANTEAFF.

The chain uses TRBV7-8 and TRBJ2-1; TRBD2 aligns across 7 bases. The J segment lost 2 bases and the V segment lost 0 bases, leaving 4 bases of the junction unmatched. The CDR3 is 16 residues long. Per the germline V gene, CDR1 is SGHVS and CDR2 is FQNEAQ. CDR3 nucleotide sequence: TGTGCCAGCAGCTTAGCGTGGCGGGAGACCTACAATGAGCAGTTCTTC. Translating it yields CASSLAWRETYNEQFF.

The genes are TRBV5-4 and TRBJ2-7, with 8 nucleotides matching TRBD1. CDR1 is SGHNT and CDR2 is YYREEE in the germline V gene (reference sequence). This CDR3 region has 13 residues. Trimming at V came to 4 bases and at J to 6 bases, leaving 6 bases not matched to a gene. The CDR3 here is CASSLQGAVEQYF. CDR3 coding DNA: TGTGCCAGCAGCCTCCAGGGGGCGGTCGAGCAGTACTTC.

The genes are TRBV28 and TRBJ2-7; 7 bases agree with TRBD2. CDR3 length: 15 amino acids. After removal of 4 bases from V and 0 bases from J, the junction contained 6 bases not matched to a gene. Germline lookup yields CDR1 MDHEN and CDR2 SYDVKM. The CDR3: CASSSGTISSYEQYF. Here the CDR3 DNA reads TGTGCCAGCAGTTCAGGGACTATTAGCTCCTACGAGCAGTACTTC.

The gene calls are TRBV19 and TRBJ1-2; a possible D gene is TRBD1 (6 bases). The ends were cut back, 4 bases at V and 4 bases at J, with 13 bases in the middle. The CDR3 length is 14 residues. Looked up from germline, CDR1 is LNHDA and CDR2 is SQIVND (reference sequence). The CDR3, as DNA: TGTGCCAGTAGTAAGGCTTCAGGGGCCTATGGCTACACCTTC. It translates to CASSKASGAYGYTF.

The rearrangement links TRBV10-3 to TRBJ2-7; TRBD2 is a possible D gene (6 bases). The CDR3 extends over 13 amino acids. Germline lookup yields CDR1 ENHRY and CDR2 SYGVKD. Trimming removed 11 bases at V and 3 bases at J, with 17 bases between. The CDR3 sequence: CAAAGSSDYEQYF. The CDR3 DNA is TGTGCCGCCGCCGGTTCTAGCGACTACGAGCAGTACTTC.

The chain links TRBV7-9 to TRBJ1-1, with D hard to call. CDR1 is SEHNR and CDR2 is FQNEAQ in the germline V gene (reference sequence). The CDR3 covers 13 residues. V was cut by 0 bases and J by 3 bases, with 5 bases left in between. CDR3 bases: TGTGCCAGCAGCTTAGCACAGTACACTGAAGCTTTCTTT. Translated, it gives CASSLAQYTEAFF.

The V call is TRBV6-5, the J call TRBJ1-6; TRBD1 is a possible D gene (6 bases). With 7 bases removed from V and 10 bases from J, the gap between germline ends came to 17 bases. There are 14 residues in the CDR3. Germline CDR1 reads MNHEY; CDR2 reads SVGAGI. The CDR3 sequence: CASTPHGGRSPLHF. As DNA, the CDR3 is TGTGCCAGCACCCCCCACGGGGGGCGATCACCCCTCCACTTT.

The chain employs TRBV11-2 and TRBJ1-2; tentative D call: TRBD1 (5 bases). Trimming took 5 bases from V and 7 from J, leaving 23 bases between them. Germline CDR1 is SGHAT and CDR2 is FQNNGV. The CDR3 contains 16 residues. CDR3 protein: CASSPGWGVSIGGYTF. CDR3 DNA: TGTGCCAGCAGCCCTGGGTGGGGGGTTTCAATTGGTGGCTACACCTTC.

The gene calls are TRBV9 and TRBJ2-1; D gene unclear. This CDR3 contains 16 residues. Trimming took off 0 bases at V and 8 bases at J, with 18 bases between the two ends. Germline V gene data show CDR1 as SGDLS and CDR2 as YYNGEE. This CDR3 reads CASSVGILGKVYEQFF. CDR3 DNA sequence: TGTGCCAGCAGCGTAGGGATCCTAGGGAAGGTCTATGAGCAGTTCTTC.

The J gene is TRBJ1-6, the V gene TRBV30; maybe TRBD1 (5 bases). This CDR3 has 14 residues. Trimming took off 0 bases at V and 7 bases at J, with 10 bases between the two ends. The germline V gene has CDR1 GTSNPN and CDR2 SVGIG (reference sequence). Written as DNA, the CDR3 is TGTGCCTGGAGTGTTGGGACGGAGAATTCACCCCTCCACTTT. Its protein product is CAWSVGTENSPLHF.

This rearrangement joins TRBV7-9 to TRBJ2-3, with unresolved D. CDR1 SEHNR and CDR2 FQNEAQ come from the germline V gene (reference sequence). CDR3 size: 16 residues. V was pared by 4 bases and J by 0 bases, with 14 bases between. CDR3 coding DNA: TGTGCCAGCAGCTCCCGAGCAAGTCTGAGCACAGATACGCAGTATTTT. This translates into CASSSRASLSTDTQYF.

The chain combines TRBV10-1 with TRBJ2-2; 9 bases match TRBD1. The CDR3 consists of 15 residues. Trimming at V came to 2 bases and at J to 6 bases, leaving 4 bases not matched to a gene. Germline V CDR1 and CDR2: WNHNN, SYGVQD (reference sequence). The CDR3, as DNA: TGCGCCAGCAGTGAGAACAGGGGGCTCTCCGGGGAGCTGTTTTTT. Its translation is CASSENRGLSGELFF.

The rearrangement uses TRBV7-2 and TRBJ1-6, with 10 bases lining up with TRBD1. Germline V lookup: CDR1 SGHTA, CDR2 FQGNSA. This CDR3 spans 16 amino acids. V gave up 5 bases and J gave up 14 bases; unmatched junction bases: 15. This chain's CDR3 is CASSLTVAGQGLSLHF. The CDR3 coding sequence is TGTGCCAGCAGCCTAACGGTCGCGGGACAGGGGTTATCCCTCCACTTT.

The V and J genes are TRBV2 and TRBJ2-7; D is perhaps TRBD2 (5 bases). Between the trimmed V and J ends, which lost 2 bases and 3 bases, there was a span of 11 bases. This CDR3 has 14 residues. Germline lookup yields CDR1 SNHLY and CDR2 FYNNEI. The CDR3 DNA reads as TGTGCCAGCAGTGAACAATCAGGAGGCTACGAGCAGTACTTC. As protein: CASSEQSGGYEQYF.

The rearrangement links TRBV29-1 to TRBJ1-1; D gene ambiguous. The CDR3 runs to 12 residues. Trimming took off 7 bases at V and 2 bases at J, with 11 bases between the two ends. Germline CDR1 and CDR2: SQVTM and ANQGSEA. As DNA, the CDR3 is TGCAGCGGGTTAATGGGAAACACTGAAGCTTTCTTT. Encoded protein: CSGLMGNTEAFF. Complete variable domain (other parts from reference TRBV29-1 and TRBJ1-1): SAVISQKPSRDICQRGTSLTIQCQVDSQVTMMFWYRQQPGQSLTLIATANQGSEATYESGFVIDKFPISRPNLTFSTLTVSNMSPEDSSIYLCSGLMGNTEAFFGQGTRLTVV.

This chain uses TRBV18 with TRBJ1-4; D gene unclear. Germline assignment: CDR1 KGHSH and CDR2 LQKENI. The CDR3 runs to 13 residues. Trimming took off 3 bases at V and 6 bases at J, with 8 bases between the two ends. The CDR3 reads CASSPTGYEKLFF. The CDR3 region has the DNA TGTGCCAGCTCACCTACCGGGTATGAAAAACTGTTTTTT.

The gene calls are TRBV2 and TRBJ1-4, with D perhaps TRBD1 (6 bases). The V gene lost 5 bases and the J gene lost 2 bases, with 15 bases spanning the gap. Germline CDR1 reads SNHLY; CDR2 reads FYNNEI. There are 16 residues in the CDR3. Written as DNA, the CDR3 is TGTGCCAGCAGTCGCACTTGGGACACCACTAATGAAAAACTGTTTTTT. As protein: CASSRTWDTTNEKLFF. Filled out from reference TRBV2 and TRBJ1-4, the complete variable domain reads EPEVTQTPSHQVTQMGQEVILRCVPISNHLYFYWYRQILGQKVEFLVSFYNNEISEKSEIFDDQFSVERPDGSNFTLKIRSTKLEDSAMYFCASSRTWDTTNEKLFFGSGTQLSVL.

This chain links TRBV29-1 with TRBJ1-5; D is uncertain. The V end lost 4 bases, the J end lost 3 bases, and 10 bases lay between the germline ends. Germline CDR1 SQVTM, CDR2 ANQGSEA. This CDR3 has 13 amino acids. The CDR3 DNA sequence: TGCAGCGTTGGAGGCGGACTCAATCAGCCCCAGCATTTT. Its translation is CSVGGGLNQPQHF.

The CDR3 here is CASTIRGAGDNEQFF. The CDR3 DNA is TGTGCCAGCACCATACGAGGGGCGGGGGACAATGAGCAGTTCTTC. The chain has TRBV6-5 and TRBJ2-1; 7 bases fit TRBD2. The germline gives CDR1 MNHEY, CDR2 SVGAGI. The junction had 11 bases not matched to a gene; V was cut back by 7 bases and J by 5 bases. The length of the CDR3 is 15 residues.

CDR3 bases: TGTGCCAGAAGCTTGTGGGGAACTAATGAAAAACTGTTTTTT. Protein: CARSLWGTNEKLFF. V gene TRBV5-3 combines with J gene TRBJ1-4; D unclear. TRBV5-3 is an ORF; its function is uncertain. The CDR3 is 14 amino acids. V was pared by 1 base and J by 1 base, with 5 bases between.

This clone appeared a few times. The rearrangement uses TRBV4-1 and TRBJ1-4, with D unresolved. CDR3 length: 15 residues. V was clipped by 1 base and J by 7 bases, with 13 bases between them. The germline V gene encodes CDR1 MGHRA and CDR2 YSYEKL. CDR3 bases: TGCGCCAGCAGCCAAGTCATCGGGGTAGGTGAAAAACTGTTTTTT. The encoded protein is CASSQVIGVGEKLFF.